This T cell receptor beta chain was retrieved from a study of blood T cell repertoires in COVID-19. Repertoires were generated with immunoSEQ multiplex PCR, while TCRdb's copy carries only in-frame clones and drops some. The sample holds a few hundred thousand clones; more than 70% are singletons and the top ten take 2.5% to 3.5%. The clonotype originates from a woman between 18 and 29 years old with acute or convalescent COVID-19. The material sequenced was peripheral blood.

The CDR3 nucleotides are TGTGCCAGCAGCTTGATCGACGGTTTTGGAGCTAGCAATCAGCCCCAGCATTTT. Its translation: CASSLIDGFGASNQPQHF. The rearrangement links TRBV5-4 to TRBJ1-5; D gene ambiguous. This CDR3 region has 18 residues. CDR1 and CDR2 from the germline V gene are SGHNT and YYREEE (reference sequence). The V and J ends lost 1 base and 0 bases respectively, with 17 bases between them.